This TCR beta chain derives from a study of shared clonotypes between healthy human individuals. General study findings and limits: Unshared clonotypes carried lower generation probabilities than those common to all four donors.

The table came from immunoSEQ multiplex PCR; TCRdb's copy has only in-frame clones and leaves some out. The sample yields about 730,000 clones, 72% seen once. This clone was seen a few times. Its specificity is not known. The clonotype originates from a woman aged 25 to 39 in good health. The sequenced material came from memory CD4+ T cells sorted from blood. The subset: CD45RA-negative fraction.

CDR3 sequence (DNA): TGTGCCAGCAGTGATTGGGGGGTCCGGGAGCTGTTTTTT. Protein: CASSDWGVRELFF. This sequence joins TRBV2 and TRBJ2-2, with a possible D match to TRBD2 (6 bases). The CDR3 spans 13 residues. Germline CDR1 SNHLY, CDR2 FYNNEI. Trimming took off 3 bases at V and 9 bases at J, with 11 bases between the two ends.